Presented here are 25 T cell receptor beta chains from one specimen sequenced in a study of blood T cell repertoires in COVID-19. Sequenced by immunoSEQ multiplex PCR; TCRdb stores in-frame clones only, minus some. The sample carries about 91,000 clones, 70% to 90% recorded once. Material for sequencing was peripheral blood. The source of these receptors is a man between 65 and 85 years old with acute or convalescent COVID-19.

This chain links TRBV20-1 with TRBJ2-5; the match to TRBD1 covers 7 bases. Trimming at V came to 7 bases and at J to 3 bases, leaving 2 bases not matched to a gene. Germline V lookup: CDR1 DFQATT, CDR2 SNEGSKA (reference sequence). The CDR3 is 11 residues long. This CDR3 reads CSEGTEETQYF. The CDR3 coding sequence is TGCAGTGAAGGGACAGAAGAGACCCAGTACTTC.

This clone appeared a few times. The V call is TRBV5-4, the J call TRBJ1-6; D is perhaps TRBD1 (5 bases). CDR1 SGHNT and CDR2 YYREEE come from the germline V gene (reference sequence). This CDR3 comprises 14 residues. V gave up 2 bases and J gave up 10 bases, with 13 bases separating them. CDR3 bases: TGTGCCAGCAGCTTAAGGGGAAGTGGGTCACCCCTCCACTTT. This codes for CASSLRGSGSPLHF.

The chain joins TRBV5-1 to TRBJ1-5; 7 bases line up with TRBD1. The CDR3 loop spans 15 amino acids. Germline CDR1 SGHRS, CDR2 YFSETQ. With V trimmed by 1 base and J by 5 bases, 6 bases remained unmatched. Here the CDR3 reads CASSLQTGSDQPQHF. In DNA form, the CDR3 reads TGCGCCAGCAGCTTGCAGACAGGGTCAGATCAGCCCCAGCATTTT.

CDR3 region: CASSGDSTNEKLFF. In DNA form, the CDR3 reads TGTGCCAGCAGCGGGGACAGTACTAATGAAAAACTGTTTTTT. The chain employs TRBV7-2 and TRBJ1-4; the match to TRBD1 covers 7 bases. V lost 5 bases and J lost 2; bases outside the gene matches: 2. This CDR3 spans 14 amino acids. Germline V gene lookup returns CDR1 SGHTA and CDR2 FQGNSA. Combining the CDR3 with reference TRBV7-2 and TRBJ1-4 gives the whole variable domain GAGVSQSPSNKVTEKGKDVELRCDPISGHTALYWYRQSLGQGLEFLIYFQGNSAPDKSGLPSDRFSAERTGGSVSTLTIQRTQQEDSAVYLCASSGDSTNEKLFFGSGTQLSVL.

The chain recombines TRBV7-9 with TRBJ2-7; 7 bases are shared with TRBD2. Germline CDR1 SEHNR, CDR2 FQNEAQ (reference sequence). CDR3 length: 13 residues. Trimming cost V 5 bases and J 2 bases; bases outside gene matches: 3. The CDR3 nucleotides read TGTGCCAGCAGCGGACTAGGGGCCTACGAGCAGTACTTC. It translates to CASSGLGAYEQYF. The variable domain in full, completed from reference TRBV7-9 and TRBJ2-7, reads DTGVSQNPRHKITKRGQNVTFRCDPISEHNRLYWYRQTLGQGPEFLTYFQNEAQLEKSRLLSDRFSAERPKGSFSTLEIQRTEQGDSAMYLCASSGLGAYEQYFGPGTRLTVT.

The chain couples TRBV2 to TRBJ2-7; 7 bases fit TRBD1. V gave up 2 bases and J gave up 1 base; unmatched junction bases: 5. The CDR3 spans 15 residues. Germline CDR1 is SNHLY and CDR2 is FYNNEI. The CDR3 region has the DNA TGTGCCAGCAGTGAATTCCCGGGACAGTCCTACGAGCAGTACTTC. Translated, it gives CASSEFPGQSYEQYF. Based on the CDR3 plus reference TRBV2 and TRBJ2-7, the full variable domain is EPEVTQTPSHQVTQMGQEVILRCVPISNHLYFYWYRQILGQKVEFLVSFYNNEISEKSEIFDDQFSVERPDGSNFTLKIRSTKLEDSAMYFCASSEFPGQSYEQYFGPGTRLTVT.

V usage is TRBV7-9 and J usage is TRBJ1-4; a weak D match, TRBD1 (6 bases). The CDR3 spans 14 residues. Trimming took 3 bases from V and 5 from J, leaving 10 bases between them. Germline lookup yields CDR1 SEHNR and CDR2 FQNEAQ (reference sequence). CDR3 coding DNA: TGTGCCAGCAGCTTTTGGACAGAGAATGAAAAACTGTTTTTT. Amino acid sequence: CASSFWTENEKLFF.

Worth noting for this clone: The junction departs from the called germline gene at one end, perhaps through a read error. J is TRBJ1-1 and V is TRBV5-1, with D perhaps TRBD1 (6 bases). The germline V gene encodes CDR1 SGHRS and CDR2 YFSETQ. This CDR3 has 14 residues. For the CDR3, the DNA is TGCGCCGGCAGCGCCAGGGGTCAGAACACTGAAGCTTTCTTT. Encoded protein: CAGSARGQNTEAFF.

The chain is built from TRBV25-1 and TRBJ1-2, with 9 bases fitting TRBD1. The CDR3 consists of 15 residues. V was clipped by 6 bases and J by 3 bases; unmatched bases: 8. The germline V gene encodes CDR1 MGHDK and CDR2 SYGVNS. DNA of the CDR3: TGTGCCAGCAGAAGACAGGGGGGTCGTGACTATGGCTACACCTTC. It specifies CASRRQGGRDYGYTF.

This sequence joins TRBV5-3 and TRBJ2-1; tentative D call: TRBD2 (5 bases). TRBV5-3 is annotated as an ORF whose role is uncertain. The V end was cut by 2 bases, the J end by 5 bases, with 17 bases between. The CDR3 has 16 residues. CDR3: CARSLLKGVSDNEQFF. The CDR3 DNA sequence: TGTGCCAGAAGCTTATTAAAGGGAGTTTCAGACAATGAGCAGTTCTTC.

The chain carries TRBV7-8 and TRBJ2-7; D perhaps matches TRBD2 (6 bases). Looked up from germline, CDR1 is SGHVS and CDR2 is FQNEAQ. V was shortened by 1 base and J by 2 bases, with 12 bases between the two germline ends. The CDR3 length is 15 residues. The chain's CDR3 is CASSLGGRLAYEQYV. For the CDR3, the DNA is TGTGCCAGCAGCTTAGGGGGCCGACTAGCCTACGAGCAGTACGTC.

J is TRBJ1-2 and V is TRBV29-1; D is unresolved. The CDR3 totals 12 residues. The germline V gene has CDR1 SQVTM and CDR2 ANQGSEA. With 5 bases removed from V and 4 bases from J, the gap between germline ends came to 11 bases. CDR3 in amino acids: CSVLYRSYGYTF. The CDR3 DNA follows: TGCAGCGTTCTATATCGGAGCTATGGCTACACCTTC.

V and J are TRBV29-1 and TRBJ2-5; D might be TRBD2 (5 bases). The ends were cut back, 3 bases at V and 4 bases at J, with 9 bases in the middle. This CDR3 has 12 amino acids. Germline lookup yields CDR1 SQVTM and CDR2 ANQGSEA. In DNA form, the CDR3 reads TGCAGCGTTGAGAGGACTGGAGAGACCCAGTACTTC. It translates to CSVERTGETQYF. The variable domain in full, with the rest retrieved from reference TRBV29-1 and TRBJ2-5, is SAVISQKPSRDICQRGTSLTIQCQVDSQVTMMFWYRQQPGQSLTLIATANQGSEATYESGFVIDKFPISRPNLTFSTLTVSNMSPEDSSIYLCSVERTGETQYFGPGTRLLVL.

The chain carries TRBV7-5 and TRBJ1-5; TRBD1 is the table's D call and was not checked against the DNA. TRBV7-5 is labeled a pseudogene. CDR3 length equals 18 residues. The CDR3 DNA reads as TGTGTCAGAAGCTTAGGGGGGACAAAGTCCTATAGCAATCAGCCCCAGCATTTT. It specifies CVRSLGGTKSYSNQPQHF.

The chain carries TRBV19 and TRBJ2-1; D remains unclear. CDR3 length: 16 residues. Germline V gene data show CDR1 as LNHDA and CDR2 as SQIVND (reference sequence). V was cut by 7 bases and J by 2 bases, with 18 bases left in between. The CDR3 spells CASTPYATGTYNEQFF. CDR3 sequence (DNA): TGTGCCAGTACCCCGTATGCAACGGGTACCTACAATGAGCAGTTCTTC. Filled out from reference TRBV19 and TRBJ2-1, the complete variable domain reads DGGITQSPKYLFRKEGQNVTLSCEQNLNHDAMYWYRQDPGQGLRLIYYSQIVNDFQKGDIAEGYSVSREKKESFPLTVTSAQKNPTAFYLCASTPYATGTYNEQFFGPGTRLTVL.

The chain couples TRBV5-4 to TRBJ2-7; TRBD1 matches 10 bases. The CDR3 has 15 amino acids. V gave up 4 bases and J gave up 3 bases; unmatched junction bases: 7. From germline, CDR1 is SGHNT and CDR2 YYREEE (reference sequence). As DNA, the CDR3 is TGTGCCAGCAGCCCGGGGACAGGGGTGATCTACGAGCAGTACTTC. Its translation: CASSPGTGVIYEQYF. Filled out from reference TRBV5-4 and TRBJ2-7, the complete variable domain reads ETGVTQSPTHLIKTRGQQVTLRCSSQSGHNTVSWYQQALGQGPQFIFQYYREEENGRGNFPPRFSGLQFPNYSSELNVNALELDDSALYLCASSPGTGVIYEQYFGPGTRLTVT.

The chain combines TRBV6-5 with TRBJ2-1, with TRBD2 matching over 13 bases. The junction had 4 bases not matched to a gene; V was cut back by 7 bases and J by 4 bases. The CDR3 sequence is 15 residues long. Germline V gene lookup returns CDR1 MNHEY and CDR2 SVGAGI. In DNA, the CDR3 is TGTGCCAGCACCACTAGCGGGGGGGATTACAATGAGCAGTTCTTC. As protein: CASTTSGGDYNEQFF.

The chain is built from TRBV7-9 and TRBJ1-1, with 9 bases lining up with TRBD1. Losses at the gene ends were 5 bases for V and 1 base for J; bases not matched to a gene: 8. CDR1 is SEHNR and CDR2 is FQNEAQ in the germline V gene (reference sequence). The CDR3 covers 16 residues. CDR3 coding DNA: TGTGCCAGCAGCCTCGGGACAGGGCCACGGAACACTGAAGCTTTCTTT. Protein product: CASSLGTGPRNTEAFF.

The table lists this clone with a count of one. The chain links TRBV15 to TRBJ1-2; D unclear. The CDR3 runs 13 residues. Trimming pared 1 base from V and 8 bases from J, leaving 11 bases between. CDR1 is LNHNV and CDR2 is YYDKDF in the germline V gene (reference sequence). The CDR3 bases are TGTGCCACCAGCAGAGGGAGCGAATCGGGCTACACCTTC. Residues: CATSRGSESGYTF.

CDR3 in DNA: TGTGCCAGTAACCCCAGGGGAGAGGGTTCACCCCTCCACTTT. Translating gives CASNPRGEGSPLHF. V usage is TRBV19 and J usage is TRBJ1-6; possible D gene TRBD1, 6 bases. This CDR3 comprises 14 residues. The germline CDR1 and CDR2 sequences are LNHDA and SQIVND (reference sequence). The V and J ends lost 7 bases and 9 bases respectively, with 16 bases between them.

V gene TRBV29-1 combines with J gene TRBJ2-3; D is unclear. This CDR3 has 15 amino acids. Per germline, CDR1 SQVTM and CDR2 ANQGSEA. Trimming took 7 bases from V and 0 from J, leaving 17 bases between them. The CDR3 region has the DNA TGCAGCGCCTCATTGCAGTCCCATAGCACAGATACGCAGTATTTT. Translation gives CSASLQSHSTDTQYF.

The V and J genes are TRBV18 and TRBJ1-5; 9 bases are shared with TRBD1. Unmatched junction bases numbered 8, after V lost 6 bases and J lost 5 bases. Germline CDR1 and CDR2: KGHSH and LQKENI. This CDR3 is built from 15 residues. The CDR3 reads CASSQGQGSDQPQHF. For the CDR3, the DNA is TGTGCCAGCTCCCAGGGACAGGGATCAGATCAGCCCCAGCATTTT.

The chain is built from TRBV7-8 and TRBJ2-6, with D perhaps matching TRBD2 (5 bases). CDR3 length: 17 residues. Germline V gene lookup returns CDR1 SGHVS and CDR2 FQNEAQ. V lost 1 base to trimming and J lost 2 bases, with 12 bases between them. CDR3 residues: CASSLGYAGPGANVLTF. CDR3 nucleotide sequence: TGTGCCAGCAGCTTAGGATACGCGGGCCCTGGGGCCAACGTCCTGACTTTC.

The chain couples TRBV29-1 to TRBJ2-2; D might be TRBD2 (7 bases). CDR3 size: 16 residues. Trimming left V 7 bases short and J 3 bases short, with 21 bases between. Germline V lookup: CDR1 SQVTM, CDR2 ANQGSEA. CDR3 coding DNA: TGCAGCGCCCGTAGAGGGGGGGCTGTGGACACCGGGGAGCTGTTTTTT. Its translation is CSARRGGAVDTGELFF.

The rearrangement uses TRBV28 and TRBJ2-5; 9 nucleotides align to TRBD1. V lost 7 bases to trimming and J lost 2 bases; unmatched junction nucleotides: 8. Germline V gene data show CDR1 as MDHEN and CDR2 as SYDVKM. The CDR3 covers 15 residues. The CDR3 spells CASTPTGGGQETQYF. Written as DNA, the CDR3 is TGTGCCAGCACTCCGACAGGGGGAGGGCAAGAGACCCAGTACTTC.